This TCR beta chain was identified during a study of T cell responses to AZD1222 COVID-19 vaccine. The CDR3 totals 15 residues. The germline V gene has CDR1 SEHNR and CDR2 FQNEAQ (reference sequence). V lost 5 bases and J lost 3; bases outside the gene matches: 5. TCRdb's copy holds only in-frame clones and misses some; the assay was immunoSEQ multiplex PCR. The profile shows about 120,000 clones, under 95% of them singletons. The origin of this receptor is an adult who received the AZD1222 COVID-19 vaccine. The material was peripheral blood, obtained 28 days after the second AZD1222 dose. V is TRBV7-9 and J is TRBJ1-5, with 9 bases matching TRBD1. CDR3 DNA sequence: TGTGCCAGCAGCAAAGGGACAGGGTCCAATCAGCCCCAGCATTTT. Its protein product is CASSKGTGSNQPQHF.